Listed below are T cell receptor beta chains from one sample, sequenced in a study of blood T cells in healthy people across ages. TCRdb processed the 5' RACE reads anew with MiXCR; each CDR3 protein has one entry. This sample carries some 560,000 distinct CDR3 sequences, about 28% of them seen once, and the ten largest clones take approximately 3.3%. These data are also associated with another study on T cells of mothers and their children.

Sequencing input: blood. The origin of the receptors is a boy younger than 10 in good health. CDR3s include the opening cysteine and the closing phenylalanine or tryptophan. D genes are given only for firm matches. A row's size may be missing; if present it is once, few, many or a size class.

many | TRBJ1-4 | TRBV20-1 | 13 | TRBD1 | CSALSQGNEKLFF | TGCAGTGCTCTATCACAGGGGAATGAAAAACTGTTTTTT
many | TRBJ2-1 | TRBV7-9 | 15 | NA | CASSSQGHDYNEQFF | TGTGCCAGCAGCTCCCAGGGACACGACTACAATGAGCAGTTCTTC
once | TRBJ2-7 | TRBV12-2 | 15 | NA | CASRLNGAPYYEQYF | TGTGCAAGTCGCTTAAATGGGGCCCCTTATTACGAGCAGTACTTC
NA | TRBJ2-2 | TRBV18 | 14 | NA | CASSPRDITGELFF | TGTGCCAGCTCACCAAGGGACATCACCGGGGAGCTGTTTTTT
NA | TRBJ2-5 | TRBV20-1 | 14 | NA | CSASHPPAEETQYF | TGCAGTGCTAGCCACCCCCCGGCGGAAGAGACCCAGTACTTC
NA | TRBJ2-6 | TRBV3-1 | 18 | TRBD1 | CASSLRTGRPSGANVLTF | TGTGCCAGCAGCCTCCGGACAGGGCGACCCTCTGGGGCCAACGTCCTGACTTTC
NA | TRBJ2-5 | TRBV6-1 | 11 | TRBD1 | CASSLLTGKVF | TGCGCCAGCAGTCTTCTGACAGGGAAGGTCTTC
NA | TRBJ1-1 | TRBV12-3/TRBV12-4 | 13 | NA | CASSLGVGPAAFF | TGTGCCAGCAGTTTGGGGGTGGGTCCGGCGGCTTTCTTT
NA | TRBJ2-1 | TRBV11-2 | 13 | NA | CASNFPDRAEQFF | TGTGCCAGCAACTTTCCCGATAGAGCTGAGCAGTTCTTC
NA | TRBJ2-7 | TRBV7-2 | 15 | TRBD2 | CASSLREGVFYEQYF | TGTGCCAGCAGCTTACGGGAGGGGGTTTTCTACGAGCAGTACTTC
once | TRBJ2-1 | TRBV15 | 16 | NA | CATSRDRGPRGVEQFF | TGTGCCACCAGCAGAGATCGAGGCCCCAGAGGGGTTGAGCAGTTCTTC
many | TRBJ2-3 | TRBV7-2 | 14 | NA | CASSLGLPTDTQYF | TGTGCCAGCAGCTTAGGTTTGCCCACAGATACGCAGTATTTT
NA | TRBJ1-1 | TRBV10-3 | 13 | NA | CAISGWRDAEAFF | TGTGCCATCAGTGGTTGGAGGGACGCTGAAGCTTTCTTT
NA | TRBJ2-2 | TRBV10-1 | 17 | TRBD2 | CASSATAGAPNTGELFF | TGCGCCAGCAGTGCTACAGCGGGGGCCCCTAACACCGGGGAGCTGTTTTTT
NA | TRBJ1-2 | TRBV7-9 | 16 | TRBD1 | CASSLGPGQGPYGYTF | TGTGCCAGCAGCCTCGGCCCGGGACAGGGCCCCTATGGCTACACCTTC
few | TRBJ1-4 | TRBV25-1 | 15 | NA | CASSEFWGKGEKLFF | TGTGCCAGCAGTGAATTTTGGGGAAAGGGTGAAAAACTGTTTTTT
NA | TRBJ1-1 | TRBV5-6 | 15 | NA | CASSWWRRGDTEAFF | TGTGCCAGCAGCTGGTGGAGGAGGGGTGACACTGAAGCTTTCTTT
few | TRBJ1-2 | TRBV5-1 | 15 | TRBD1 | CASRPPGQGSYGYTF | TGCGCCAGCAGGCCTCCGGGACAGGGGTCCTATGGCTACACCTTC
many | TRBJ2-5 | TRBV12-5 | 12 | NA | CASGFSSETQYF | TGTGCTAGTGGTTTCTCCTCGGAGACCCAGTACTTC
NA | TRBJ2-5 | TRBV2 | 11 | NA | CASGSGETQYF | TGTGCCAGCGGTAGCGGAGAGACCCAGTACTTC
NA | TRBJ2-7 | TRBV6-2/TRBV6-3 | 16 | TRBD2 | CASSWAGTSGTYEQYF | TGTGCCAGCAGTTGGGCCGGGACTAGCGGGACCTACGAGCAGTACTTC
NA | TRBJ2-7 | TRBV20-1 | 14 | TRBD2 | CSAQGTSGKYEQYF | TGCAGTGCCCAAGGGACTAGCGGTAAATACGAGCAGTACTTC
NA | TRBJ2-3 | TRBV20-1 | 15 | TRBD1 | CSARETGQGADTQYF | TGCAGTGCTAGAGAAACGGGACAGGGAGCAGATACGCAGTATTTT
NA | TRBJ2-5 | TRBV20-1 | 12 | NA | CSAAGTLETQYF | TGCAGTGCCGCCGGGACACTAGAGACCCAGTACTTC
few | TRBJ2-7 | TRBV18 | 12 | TRBD2 | CASSVGRYEQYF | TGTGCCAGCTCGGTCGGGAGGTACGAGCAGTACTTC
many | TRBJ2-1 | TRBV2 | 15 | TRBD2 | CASSPLAGGYNEQFF | TGTGCCAGTTCCCCCCTAGCGGGAGGTTACAATGAGCAGTTCTTC
NA | TRBJ2-1 | TRBV5-1 | 15 | TRBD1 | CASGLTGDWYNEQFF | TGCGCCAGCGGTTTGACAGGGGATTGGTACAATGAGCAGTTCTTC
few | TRBJ2-7 | TRBV5-1 | 15 | NA | CASSPTESSSYEQYF | TGCGCCAGCAGCCCGACAGAATCGAGCTCCTACGAGCAGTACTTC
many | TRBJ2-5 | TRBV20-1 | 13 | TRBD2 | CSARTGLARTQYF | TGCAGTGCTAGGACCGGACTAGCGAGGACCCAGTACTTC
NA | TRBJ2-2 | TRBV7-2 | 15 | TRBD2 | CASHPGLAITGELFF | TGTGCCAGCCATCCGGGACTAGCCATCACCGGGGAGCTGTTTTTT
NA | TRBJ2-7 | TRBV10-3 | 16 | TRBD2 | CAISERALAGGDEQYF | TGTGCCATCAGTGAGAGGGCCCTAGCGGGAGGAGACGAGCAGTACTTC
NA | TRBJ1-4 | TRBV2 | 15 | TRBD1 | CASRAGTGGVEKLFF | TGTGCCAGCAGGGCAGGGACAGGAGGTGTGGAAAAACTGTTTTTT
few | TRBJ2-7 | TRBV6-5 | 16 | TRBD2 | CASSYSKLAGSYEQYF | TGTGCCAGCAGTTACTCGAAACTAGCGGGGTCCTACGAGCAGTACTTC
few | TRBJ2-1 | TRBV6-5 | 15 | NA | CASGRDTYSYNEQFF | TGTGCCAGCGGTCGGGACACCTACTCCTACAATGAGCAGTTCTTC
few | TRBJ2-5 | TRBV5-6 | 15 | TRBD1 | CASSHQTGNQETQYF | TGTGCCAGCAGCCACCAGACAGGGAATCAAGAGACCCAGTACTTC
NA | TRBJ2-3 | TRBV2 | 15 | TRBD1 | CASSEEGQGSDTQYF | TGTGCCAGCAGTGAAGAAGGACAGGGGTCAGATACGCAGTATTTT
few | TRBJ2-3 | TRBV20-1 | 14 | NA | CSARGRQGGDTQYF | TGCAGTGCTAGAGGCCGGCAGGGGGGAGATACGCAGTATTTT
few | TRBJ2-7 | TRBV12-3/TRBV12-4 | 14 | TRBD1 | CASSWGTGVGEQYF | TGTGCCAGCAGTTGGGGGACAGGGGTAGGAGAGCAGTACTTC